This T cell receptor (beta chain) was profiled in a study of cytomegalovirus exposure and HLA in healthy donors. Primers included in the PCR were 60 Vbeta and 13 Jbeta primers. Assay used: immunoSEQ multiplex PCR; TCRdb lists only in-frame clones, some missing. Among about 200,000 clones, roughly 83% were seen once, and the ten largest hold roughly 1.5%. About this clone: Additional DNA sequences in this sample encode the identical CDR3.

Germline assignment: CDR1 KGHSH and CDR2 LQKENI. The CDR3 is 13 amino acids. V shed 3 bases and J shed 5 bases, with 10 bases lying between them. This clonotype originated in a woman aged 50 to 65 in good health and CMV-seronegative. The sequencing sample was made of PBMCs. The rearrangement links TRBV18 to TRBJ1-1, with D perhaps TRBD1 (5 bases). The CDR3 loop is CASSPLGGTEAFF. The DNA for the CDR3 is TGTGCCAGCTCACCTCTGGGGGGGACTGAAGCTTTCTTT.